The 6 T cell receptor beta chains given below trace back to one sample, sequenced in a study of T cell repertoires in cytomegalovirus infection. A single record per CDR3 protein comes from TCRdb applying MiXCR to the reads. Of about 920,000 distinct CDR3 sequences in the sample, approximately 31% are singletons; the top ten hold 13%. These receptors' targets are unknown. The material sequenced was cultured CD8+ T cells from PBMCs, taken from culture after CMV antigen stimulation. These receptors were taken from a human donor in good health (CMV status not recorded). Some clones in this sample may be carry-over from other donors' samples.

This clonotype was detected a few times. The chain carries TRBV2 and TRBJ2-5; 8 bases line up with TRBD2. CDR1 is SNHLY, CDR2 FYNNEI, per germline. V was pared by 11 bases and J by 4 bases, with 6 bases of the junction left unmatched. The CDR3 covers 12 residues. The CDR3 DNA is TGTGCCGCTGGCCGGGGGGGAGAGACCCAGTACTTC. Translation: CAAGRGGETQYF.

This clonotype was recorded many times. V usage is TRBV7-6 and J usage is TRBJ2-5; 8 bases are shared with TRBD1. J gave up 2 bases and V 4 bases, and 6 bases lay outside the gene matches. The CDR3 is 15 residues long. The germline gives CDR1 SGHVS, CDR2 FNYEAQ. The DNA of the CDR3 is TGTGCCAGCAGCTCAGGACAGGGAGGACAAGAGACCCAGTACTTC. Its protein product is CASSSGQGGQETQYF.

J is TRBJ1-5 and V is TRBV28, with D maybe TRBD1 (6 bases). Looked up from germline, CDR1 is MDHEN and CDR2 is SYDVKM. V lost 4 bases and J 0 bases, leaving 22 bases between the germline ends. The CDR3 extends over 19 amino acids. CDR3 region: CASSYRTDRKPYSNQPQHF. CDR3 DNA: TGTGCCAGCAGTTACCGGACAGATCGGAAACCTTATAGCAATCAGCCCCAGCATTTT.

The chain uses TRBV28 and TRBJ1-6; 9 positions agree with TRBD1. Unmatched junction bases numbered 5, after V lost 3 bases and J lost 8 bases. This CDR3 has 15 residues. CDR1 and CDR2 from the germline V gene are MDHEN and SYDVKM. In nucleotides, the CDR3 is TGTGCCAGCAGTTTCCCCGGGACAGGGTATTCACCCCTCCACTTT. This sequence encodes CASSFPGTGYSPLHF.

J is TRBJ1-2 and V is TRBV2; maybe TRBD1 (5 bases). Deletions cut 10 bases from V and 14 bases from J, with 11 bases between. The CDR3 loop spans 8 amino acids. Germline assignment: CDR1 SNHLY and CDR2 FYNNEI. CDR3 in amino acids: CAMSGGTF. In DNA form, the CDR3 reads TGTGCCATGAGCGGGGGGACCTTC.

A remark on this clonotype: It may be a read error: a sequence one base away is much more abundant. The genes are TRBV7-1 and TRBJ1-5, with TRBD1 matching over 11 bases. TRBV7-1 is recorded as an ORF, its role being uncertain. J lost 2 bases, V lost 3 bases, and 3 bases had no gene match. The CDR3 loop spans 16 amino acids. The CDR3 spells CASSSRDRGCNQPQHF. The CDR3 DNA reads as TGTGCCAGCAGCTCTCGGGACAGGGGGTGCAATCAGCCCCAGCATTTT.